These T cell receptor beta chains were read from a single sample in a study of T cell responses to AZD1222 COVID-19 vaccine. The assay was immunoSEQ multiplex PCR, and TCRdb's table has in-frame clones only and misses some. The table has some 170,000 clones, over 80% seen once. This specimen consisted of peripheral blood, obtained 28 days after the second dose of the MenACWY control vaccine. These receptors all come from an adult who received the MenACWY meningococcal vaccine as a control. The CDR3 runs from the conserved cysteine through the conserved F or W. The D gene is left open where the match is weak. A row's size may be missing; if present it is once, few, many or a size class.

v_gene	len	abundance	d_gene	j_gene	CDR3nt	CDR3aa
TRBV6-5	12	once	NA	TRBJ1-4	TGTGCCAGCAGTTACTCGCGTGGAAAACTGTTTTTT	CASSYSRGKLFF
TRBV12-3/TRBV12-4	12	NA	TRBD2	TRBJ2-1	TGTGCCAGCAGCCAGAGCGGGAGTGAGCAGTTCTTC	CASSQSGSEQFF
TRBV19	15	NA	TRBD1	TRBJ2-7	TGTGCCAGTAGCCCGGGACAGGGGGCCAACTACGAGCAGTACTTC	CASSPGQGANYEQYF
TRBV18	11	NA	NA	TRBJ2-5	TGTGCCAGCTCACCACAAGAGACCCAGTACTTC	CASSPQETQYF
TRBV4-3	16	NA	NA	TRBJ2-6	TGCGCCAGCAGCCAAGAAGTCGGCTCTGGGGCCAACGTCCTGACTTTC	CASSQEVGSGANVLTF
TRBV11-2	14	NA	NA	TRBJ2-5	TGTGCCAGCAGCTTAGGGGGGCGCAGAGAGACCCAGTACTTC	CASSLGGRRETQYF
TRBV7-9	14	NA	NA	TRBJ2-7	TGTGCCAGCAGCTTCCAAACCAGGGACTACGAGCAGTACTTC	CASSFQTRDYEQYF
TRBV3-1/TRBV3-2	14	NA	NA	TRBJ2-7	TGTGCCAGCAGCCAGACAGGTACATCCTACGAGCAGTACTTC	CASSQTGTSYEQYF
TRBV7-2	16	NA	TRBD1	TRBJ1-3	TGTGCCAGCAGCCCGCCGGGACAGCGCTCTGGAAACACCATATATTTT	CASSPPGQRSGNTIYF
TRBV27	15	NA	NA	TRBJ2-7	TGTGCCAGCAGTTTATCAGGGCGGATAGTATACGAGCAGTACTTC	CASSLSGRIVYEQYF
TRBV24-1	12	NA	NA	TRBJ2-3	TGTGCCACCAGTGGGTTCACAGATACGCAGTATTTT	CATSGFTDTQYF
TRBV3-1/TRBV3-2	15	NA	TRBD1	TRBJ1-4	TGTGCCAGCAGCCATAGGGACAGGGAACCTGAAAAACTGTTTTTT	CASSHRDREPEKLFF
TRBV19	17	NA	NA	TRBJ2-7	TGTGCCAGTAGCGCCATCGGACTAGTAGGGGGCTCCTACGAGCAGTACTTC	CASSAIGLVGGSYEQYF
TRBV25-1	16	NA	TRBD2	TRBJ2-5	TGTGCCAGCCTACTGGGGGCGGGAGGGCCCGTGGAGACCCAGTACTTC	CASLLGAGGPVETQYF
TRBV30	11	NA	NA	TRBJ2-3	TGTGCCTGGAGTGAGTCAGATACGCAGTATTTT	CAWSESDTQYF
TRBV21-1	15	NA	NA	TRBJ2-4	TGTGCCAGCAGCAAAGCTGGGGCTGGCAAAAACATTCAGTACTTC	CASSKAGAGKNIQYF
TRBV6-4	15	NA	NA	TRBJ2-1	TGTGCCAGCAGTGTGAGGGGGATAGGGACGAATGAGCAGTTCTTC	CASSVRGIGTNEQFF
TRBV30	11	NA	TRBD2	TRBJ2-1	TGTGCCGGACTAGGAAACAATGAGCAGTTCTTC	CAGLGNNEQFF
TRBV7-2	18	NA	TRBD2	TRBJ2-3	TGTGCCAGCAGCCCGAGCCGTGGGGCGGGAGGTTACACAGATACGCAGTATTTT	CASSPSRGAGGYTDTQYF
TRBV6-5	14	NA	TRBD1	TRBJ1-2	TGTGCCACCATCCACTTCGGGACAGGGGGTGGCTACACCTTC	CATIHFGTGGGYTF
TRBV30	14	NA	NA	TRBJ1-6	TGTGCCTGGAATTTACAGGGAGGAGGTTCACCCCTCCACTTT	CAWNLQGGGSPLHF
TRBV5-1	12	few	NA	TRBJ2-7	TGCGCCAGCAGCAAGGACTCTTGGGAGCAGTACTTC	CASSKDSWEQYF
TRBV4-3	15	NA	NA	TRBJ2-5	TGCGCCAGCAGCCAAGAAGGGCGGGGCCAAGAGACCCAGTACTTC	CASSQEGRGQETQYF
TRBV6-5	15	NA	NA	TRBJ2-7	TGTGCCAGCAGTTACTCAGGAACAGGGCTTGGCGAGCAGTACTTC	CASSYSGTGLGEQYF
TRBV11-3	16	NA	TRBD2	TRBJ2-1	TGTGCCAGCAGCTATGGGGCGGGAGGGCACTACAATGAGCAGTTCTTC	CASSYGAGGHYNEQFF
TRBV7-2	15	NA	NA	TRBJ1-3	TGTGCCAGCAATTTTGGGGGGCTTGGTGGAAACACCATATATTTT	CASNFGGLGGNTIYF
TRBV27	18	NA	NA	TRBJ2-7	TGTGCCAGCAGTTTATTCGGGAGTGCCTCTCCGCTCCACTACGAGCAGTACTTC	CASSLFGSASPLHYEQYF
TRBV28	18	few	TRBD1	TRBJ1-5	TGTGCCAGCAGTCCGGGACAGGGTCAAGAGGGTAGCAATCAGCCCCAGCATTTT	CASSPGQGQEGSNQPQHF
TRBV28	16	NA	NA	TRBJ2-4	TGTGCCAGCAACACTCAAGGGGCAGGGATCTCGAACATTCAGTACTTC	CASNTQGAGISNIQYF
TRBV11-2	12	NA	NA	TRBJ1-1	TGTGCCAGCAGCATAGGGAGGGCTGCCGCTTTCTTT	CASSIGRAAAFF
TRBV5-1	14	NA	NA	TRBJ2-7	TGCGCCAGCAGCTCCGGCTATTCGGAGAGCGAGCAGTACTTC	CASSSGYSESEQYF
TRBV5-6	17	NA	TRBD1	TRBJ1-1	TGTGCCAGCAGTCTACCCGATGGCCGGACAGGACCCACTGAAGCTTTCTTT	CASSLPDGRTGPTEAFF
TRBV12-3/TRBV12-4	13	NA	NA	TRBJ2-2	TGTGCCAGCCCGGGAGCGGAGGCCGGGGAGCTGTTTTTT	CASPGAEAGELFF
TRBV29-1	14	NA	NA	TRBJ2-7	TGCAGCGTTGAAGGAGCCGGGGGCTACTACGAGCAGTACTTC	CSVEGAGGYYEQYF
TRBV24-1	13	NA	NA	TRBJ2-7	TGTGCCACCAGTGATCACGGGAGCTACGAGCAGTACTTC	CATSDHGSYEQYF
TRBV28	14	NA	NA	TRBJ1-2	TGTGCCAGCAGTTTAGAGCAGGTGAACTATGGCTACACCTTC	CASSLEQVNYGYTF
TRBV10-3	14	NA	NA	TRBJ2-5	TGTGCCATCAGCCCCGGGACGCGCCAAGAGACCCAGTACTTC	CAISPGTRQETQYF
TRBV5-6	14	NA	NA	TRBJ1-2	TGTGCCAGCAGTAGGGACGGCGCCCGCTATGGCTACACCTTC	CASSRDGARYGYTF
TRBV6-2/TRBV6-3	16	NA	NA	TRBJ1-2	TGTGCCAGCAGTTTCGGGTACACCGACGCTAATCGAGGCTACACCTTC	CASSFGYTDANRGYTF
TRBV18	16	NA	NA	TRBJ1-5	TGTGCCAGCTCACCAGAACCATCCTATAGCAATCAGCCCCAGCATTTT	CASSPEPSYSNQPQHF
TRBV7-2	14	NA	TRBD1	TRBJ2-7	TGTGCCAGCAGCCCGGACAGGGTTGTGTACGAGCAGTACTTC	CASSPDRVVYEQYF
TRBV6-4	13	NA	NA	TRBJ2-2	TGTGCCAGCAGTGACTCCAGGCGCGGGGAGCTGTTTTTT	CASSDSRRGELFF
TRBV4-3	16	NA	TRBD1	TRBJ2-1	TGCGCCAGCAGCCGCCATCGGACAGGGTCCTACAATGAGCAGTTCTTC	CASSRHRTGSYNEQFF
TRBV7-8	17	NA	NA	TRBJ1-3	TGTGCCAGCAGCTTAAATTTCGCCGCGGCCTCTGGAAACACCATATATTTT	CASSLNFAAASGNTIYF
TRBV28	11	few	NA	TRBJ1-4	TGTGCCAGCAGTGCCTTAACGAAACTGTTTTTT	CASSALTKLFF
TRBV7-9	12	NA	NA	TRBJ2-7	TGTGCCAGCAGCTTCTCAGGTTACGAGCAGTACTTC	CASSFSGYEQYF
TRBV4-3	20	few	TRBD2	TRBJ2-1	TGCGCCAGCAGCCAAGTGATGATAGCGGGAGGGCTCTATGGGATCGGTGAGCAGTTCTTC	CASSQVMIAGGLYGIGEQFF
TRBV28	15	NA	TRBD1	TRBJ1-2	TGTGCCAGCAGGGATAAAACGGGACAGGGCTATGGCTACACCTTC	CASRDKTGQGYGYTF
TRBV24-1	16	NA	NA	TRBJ2-3	TGTGCCACCAGTGATTATGGGAGCGAGGCCACAGATACGCAGTATTTT	CATSDYGSEATDTQYF
TRBV11-2	15	NA	TRBD1	TRBJ1-5	TGTGCCAGCAGCCTCGGACAGGGTCCCGTTCAGCCCCAGCATTTT	CASSLGQGPVQPQHF
TRBV5-1	15	NA	NA	TRBJ2-7	TGCGCCAGCAGCTTGGACAGGGCCTTCTCCTACGAGCAGTACTTC	CASSLDRAFSYEQYF
TRBV14	13	NA	NA	TRBJ1-1	TGTGCCAGCAGCCAAGTCGAGGAAACTGAAGCTTTCTTT	CASSQVEETEAFF
TRBV10-3	14	NA	TRBD1	TRBJ2-7	TGTGCCATCACCGGGACAGGGGCGACCTACGAGCAGTACTTC	CAITGTGATYEQYF